What follows are 10 T cell receptor beta chains derived from one specimen sequenced in a study of blood T cell repertoires in COVID-19. Profiled with immunoSEQ multiplex PCR; TCRdb holds only in-frame clones, not every one. The table has roughly 200,000 clones, roughly nine tenths seen once; the top ten hold 10%. Sequencing was done on a sample of peripheral blood. The receptor set was obtained from a woman between 50 and 59 years old with COVID-19, enrolled during active disease.

The rearrangement links TRBV5-1 to TRBJ1-2, with 8 bases that match TRBD1. Germline-derived CDR1 and CDR2 are SGHRS and YFSETQ. This CDR3 comprises 16 residues. Trimming removed 4 bases from V and 3 bases from J; junction bases left unmatched: 11. CDR3 sequence reads: CASSRTGTAQDYGYTF. Here the CDR3 DNA reads TGCGCCAGCAGCCGGACAGGGACGGCGCAGGACTATGGCTACACCTTC. The whole variable domain, filled in from reference TRBV5-1 and TRBJ1-2, reads KAGVTQTPRYLIKTRGQQVTLSCSPISGHRSVSWYQQTPGQGLQFLFEYFSETQRNKGNFPGRFSGRQFSNSRSEMNVSTLELGDSALYLCASSRTGTAQDYGYTFGSGTRLTVV.

This chain links TRBV3-1 (or the pseudogene TRBV3-2) with TRBJ2-2, with TRBD2 matching over 8 bases. With V trimmed by 5 bases and J by 1 base, 3 bases remained unmatched. This CDR3 contains 15 residues. In germline, CDR1 is LGHDT, CDR2 YNNKEL (reference sequence). Here the CDR3 DNA reads TGTGCCAGCAGCGCCCTAGCGGGGAACACCGGGGAGCTGTTTTTT. It specifies CASSALAGNTGELFF.

This clone was detected once. The rearrangement uses TRBV28 and TRBJ2-3; 9 nucleotides match TRBD1. Germline values: CDR1 MDHEN, CDR2 SYDVKM. The CDR3 totals 16 residues. The ends lost 3 bases at V and 2 bases at J; junction bases unmatched: 6. Written as DNA, the CDR3 is TGTGCCAGCAGTTTTTCGACAGGGGGGTTCACAGATACGCAGTATTTT. Translating it yields CASSFSTGGFTDTQYF.

The genes are TRBV5-8 and TRBJ1-4, with 7 bases fitting TRBD1. V dropped 0 bases and J dropped 2; count of bases not matched to a gene: 7. This CDR3 has 17 amino acids. From germline, CDR1 is SGHTS and CDR2 YDEGEE. The CDR3 sequence is CASSLGLQGRTNEKLFF. CDR3 nucleotide sequence: TGTGCCAGCAGCTTGGGGCTACAGGGGAGGACTAATGAAAAACTGTTTTTT.

V usage is TRBV6-5 and J usage is TRBJ1-3; tentatively, D is TRBD1 (6 bases). The V gene's germline CDR1 is MNHEY and CDR2 SVGAGI. CDR3 length: 15 amino acids. V shed 7 bases and J shed 0 bases, with 13 bases lying between them. The CDR3 here is CASILRDNSGNTIYF. CDR3 sequence (DNA): TGTGCCAGCATTCTCCGGGACAACTCTGGAAACACCATATATTTT.

On this clone: Compared with germline, one end of the junction differs, possibly owing to a read error. V is TRBV11-2 and J is TRBJ2-5; the D gene is possibly TRBD1 (5 bases). Germline CDR1 is SGHAT and CDR2 is FQNNGV. The CDR3 sequence is 15 residues long. The CDR3 loop reads CASSRVQVLQETQYF. CDR3 bases: TGTGCCAGCAGCCGAGTACAGGTATTACAAGAAACCCAGTACTTC.

This clone was recorded a few times. This sequence joins TRBV14 and TRBJ1-4; perhaps TRBD1 as D (5 bases). Trimming stripped 4 bases from V and 10 bases from J, with 16 bases between. The germline CDR1 and CDR2 sequences are SGHDN and FVKESK. This CDR3 has 14 amino acids. CDR3 protein: CASSPISGYGKLFF. The CDR3, as DNA: TGTGCCAGCAGCCCAATTTCAGGGTACGGAAAACTGTTTTTT.

The chain joins TRBV19 to TRBJ2-2; a possible D gene is TRBD2 (5 bases). The V gene's germline CDR1 is LNHDA and CDR2 SQIVND (reference sequence). V lost 1 base to trimming and J lost 5 bases, with 11 bases between them. The CDR3 is 15 amino acids. The CDR3, as DNA: TGTGCCAGTAGTATAGGAGCGGAGTTTACCGGGGAGCTGTTTTTT. Translating gives CASSIGAEFTGELFF.

The chain carries TRBV19 and TRBJ1-1; TRBD1 matches 8 bases. The CDR3 runs to 16 residues. Trimming at V came to 4 bases and at J to 2 bases, leaving 9 bases not matched to a gene. CDR1 LNHDA and CDR2 SQIVND come from the germline V gene (reference sequence). CDR3 sequence: CASSSRGTGSNTEAFF. The CDR3 coding sequence is TGTGCCAGTAGTAGCCGCGGGACAGGAAGTAACACTGAAGCTTTCTTT.

The gene calls are TRBV20-1 and TRBJ1-5; possible D gene TRBD1, 5 bases. The CDR3 extends over 14 amino acids. The germline V gene has CDR1 DFQATT and CDR2 SNEGSKA (reference sequence). V lost 3 bases and J lost 6, with 15 bases in between. CDR3 protein: CSASSQGVVQPQHF. CDR3 nucleotides: TGCAGTGCTAGTAGTCAGGGCGTTGTTCAGCCCCAGCATTTT.